This T cell receptor (beta chain) was captured by sequencing in a study of T-cell memory formation after mild COVID-19 (dated by TCRdb to 2020 to 2022). Looking at the study overall: TCR sequence clusters from the two donors were largely donor specific. In two donors, T-cell clones that expanded and contracted after mild COVID-19 were followed by sequencing TCRalpha and TCRbeta repertoires longitudinally. The cohort comprised two young, previously healthy adult volunteers, one female and one male.

Broader findings and caveats from the paper: Some responding clones were detected in pre-infection memory, suggesting pre-existing cross-reactive memory T cells joined the SARS-CoV-2 response. Balanced CD4/CD8 phenotypes were observed for clones contracting from day 15 to 85, whereas a bias towards CD4+ was observed for a second wave of clones expanding from day 15 to 37. Contracting CD4+ clones were found mainly in CM and EM memory subsets, while CD8+ clones were enriched in EMRA. Only a couple of mild cases were covered by the study, and larger cohorts that include severe cases with pre-infection samples were considered necessary. SARS-CoV-2 specificity of the second-wave clones peaking on day 37 was not confirmed.

Sequencing used an Illumina NovaSeq 6000. cDNA libraries for TCRalpha and TCRbeta were prepared by 5'RACE using constant-segment primers, with sample barcodes and unique molecular identifiers added. RNA was extracted from every sample with Trizol reagent. Library amplification was performed in two PCR steps, and a second sample barcode and Illumina TruSeq adapters were introduced in the second step. The libraries were sequenced on an Illumina NovaSeq using 2 x 150 bp paired-end reads. The original pipeline was this. Demultiplexing of reads and collapsing into UMI-guided consensus sequences were performed with migec v1.2.7. Using mixcr v2.1.11, UMI consensuses were aligned to TRA and TRB V and J templates and then assembled into clonotypes. Clonotypes were classified as expanded or contracted when called significant by both edgeR and NoisET, with noise models trained on biological replicates. edgeR calls used a false discovery rate-adjusted p below 0.01 and a log2 fold-change threshold of 1. As an exploratory analysis of dynamics, PCA with hierarchical clustering was applied to max-normalized trajectories of the 1000 most abundant clonotypes. The CD4 or CD8 phenotype of responding clones was assigned using the separately sequenced CD4+ and CD8+ repertoires. TCRdb applied fastp at Q25 and MiXCR to the public reads, then kept only in-frame beta chains. Rows are combined by CDR3 protein, so each entry shows the most common genes and DNA. These V and J calls rely on TCRdb rather than the paper's analysis. For this sample there are over 120,000 distinct CDR3 sequences; 15% to 20% appear just once. The ten largest make up approximately 2.4% of the sample.

Only one count was recorded for this clonotype. What antigen it recognizes has not been identified. No base quality values were provided; no much bigger clone lies one nucleotide off. Ficoll-Paque density gradient centrifugation was the method used to isolate PBMCs. V is pared back by 6 bases and J by 3 bases, with 8 bases lying between the germline termini. The CDR3 sequence holds 12 residues, the cysteine and phenylalanine included. The entry retains the CDR3 DNA only, 36 bases that are in frame from base 1. Sequencing used PBMCs or a T cell subset sorted from them (not recorded which). The chain is assembled from TRBV12-3 or TRBV12-4 and TRBJ1-1; TRBD1 could be the D gene, as 5 bases match. The clonotype originates from an adult woman who had mild COVID-19 (a few samples of this study predate the infection). The sample titles of this study are shuffled in the database, so cell type and time point are left out; the donor was told from shared clones. The CDR3 region reads CASRGGYTEAFF. DNA sequence: TGTGCCAGCAGGGGGGGGTACACTGAAGCTTTCTTT.